One and the same sample provided the 13 T cell receptor beta chains below, sequenced in a study of T cell clonotyping in hematopoietic cell transplantation. The table came from immunoSEQ multiplex PCR; TCRdb's copy has only in-frame clones and leaves some out. This table has fewer than 30,000 clones, around 95% appearing once. The sequenced material came from peripheral blood mononuclear cells. These TCRs come from a man aged 50-60 years in good health. Some clones in this sample may be carry-over from other donors' samples.

The chain has TRBV11-2 and TRBJ2-5, with TRBD1 matching over 12 bases. The length of the CDR3 is 15 residues. J lost 4 bases, V lost 5 bases, and 5 bases had no gene match. Germline V gene sequence: CDR1 SGHAT, CDR2 FQNNGV. CDR3 nucleotide sequence: TGTGCCAGCAGCCGGGACAGGGGGCTCGGAGAGACCCAGTACTTC. Amino acids: CASSRDRGLGETQYF.

This chain connects TRBV4-2 to TRBJ2-6, with 7 positions matching TRBD1. V lost 1 base and J lost 2; bases outside the gene matches: 8. Germline CDR1 reads LGHNA; CDR2 reads YNFKEQ. The CDR3 consists of 18 residues. The CDR3 bases are TGTGCCAGCAGCCAAGCCTCTGGAAGGGGGCCTGGGGCCAACGTCCTGACTTTC. Protein product: CASSQASGRGPGANVLTF.

The CDR3 loop is CASSLVSGARGNTIYF. In nucleotides, the CDR3 is TGTGCCAGCAGCTTGGTTTCGGGGGCGCGAGGAAACACCATATATTTT. This chain links TRBV5-6 with TRBJ1-3; possibly TRBD1 for D (6 bases). The V end lost 0 bases, the J end lost 4 bases, and 14 bases lay between the germline ends. The CDR3 totals 16 residues. Germline V gene sequence: CDR1 SGHDT, CDR2 YYEEEE.

The chain employs TRBV4-3 and TRBJ1-4; possible D gene TRBD1, 5 bases. The V end lost 4 bases, the J end lost 1 base, and 22 bases lay between the germline ends. Germline assignment: CDR1 LGHNA and CDR2 YSLEER. This CDR3 is 19 amino acids long. For the CDR3, the DNA is TGCGCCAGCAGCCGGAGTAATCAGGGCGAAAGCGGAACTAATGAAAAACTGTTTTTT. It is translated as CASSRSNQGESGTNEKLFF.

The chain couples TRBV27 to TRBJ2-5; D ambiguous. Germline CDR1 MNHEY, CDR2 SMNVEV (reference sequence). V was cut by 0 bases and J by 4 bases, with 12 bases left in between. The CDR3 runs to 15 residues. CDR3 protein: CASSLSGQSLETQYF. The CDR3 nucleotides read TGTGCCAGCAGTTTATCTGGTCAATCTTTAGAGACCCAGTACTTC.

This chain joins TRBV4-2 and TRBJ2-3, with a weak D call TRBD2 (5 bases). CDR1 is LGHNA, CDR2 YNFKEQ, per germline. The V end lost 4 bases, the J end lost 0 bases, and 8 bases lay between the germline ends. CDR3 length: 14 amino acids. The CDR3 sequence is CASSPGFSTDTQYF. DNA for the CDR3: TGTGCCAGCAGCCCGGGGTTTAGCACAGATACGCAGTATTTT.

This clone was recorded only once. This chain connects TRBV11-3 to TRBJ2-2; D unclear. CDR3 size: 16 residues. With 1 base removed from V and 1 base from J, the gap between germline ends came to 10 bases. CDR1 SGHNT and CDR2 YENEEA come from the germline V gene. CDR3 protein: CASSLGIPLNTGELFF. The CDR3 DNA follows: TGTGCCAGCAGCTTAGGAATTCCGCTGAACACCGGGGAGCTGTTTTTT.

The chain uses TRBV4-3 and TRBJ2-7, with D unresolved. This CDR3 has 15 residues. V was cut by 1 base and J by 0 bases, with 10 bases left in between. CDR1 is LGHNA and CDR2 is YSLEER in the germline V gene. The DNA of the CDR3 is TGCGCCAGCAGCCAAGGGACGGCTAGCTCCTACGAGCAGTACTTC. Translated: CASSQGTASSYEQYF.

DNA for the CDR3: TGCGCCAGCAGCAAAGGGCGGGGCGAGGATACGCAGTATTTT. Its translation is CASSKGRGEDTQYF. The V and J genes are TRBV5-1 and TRBJ2-3, with D possibly TRBD2 on 6 matching bases. In germline, CDR1 is SGHRS, CDR2 YFSETQ. CDR3 length: 14 residues. Trimming shortened V by 4 bases and J by 6 bases, and 15 bases separated the two germline ends.

With respect to this clone: One end of the junction fails to match germline, which may point to a read error. The chain has TRBV6-1 and TRBJ1-5; D not resolved. Germline V gene sequence: CDR1 MNHNS, CDR2 SASEGT. This CDR3 region has 12 residues. The CDR3 spells CASREGNQPQHF. DNA for the CDR3: TGTGCCAGCCGTGAAGGGAACCAGCCCCAGCATTTT.

CDR3: CSVQIQGDQPQHF. As DNA, the CDR3 is TGCAGCGTACAAATACAGGGGGATCAGCCCCAGCATTTT. The rearrangement joins TRBV29-1 to TRBJ1-5; 8 bases line up with TRBD1. Germline trimming cut 6 bases from V and 5 bases from J; bases unmatched to any gene: 6. This CDR3 spans 13 amino acids. Germline V lookup: CDR1 SQVTM, CDR2 ANQGSEA. Full variable domain (remainder filled in from reference TRBV29-1 and TRBJ1-5): SAVISQKPSRDICQRGTSLTIQCQVDSQVTMMFWYRQQPGQSLTLIATANQGSEATYESGFVIDKFPISRPNLTFSTLTVSNMSPEDSSIYLCSVQIQGDQPQHFGDGTRLSIL.

The chain links TRBV28 to TRBJ2-5, with 7 bases that match TRBD1. Trimming at V came to 4 bases and at J to 5 bases, leaving 16 bases not matched to a gene. The CDR3 is made up of 17 amino acids. Germline V lookup: CDR1 MDHEN, CDR2 SYDVKM. As DNA, the CDR3 is TGTGCCAGCAGTTCCCCTACGACAGGGCAGCTTGGGGAGACCCAGTACTTC. Encoded protein: CASSSPTTGQLGETQYF.

This rearrangement joins TRBV10-2 to TRBJ1-5; no clear D gene. V lost 0 bases, J lost 5 bases, and 5 bases lay in between. The CDR3 is 13 amino acids. Germline-derived CDR1 and CDR2 are WSHSY and SAAADI. CDR3 DNA: TGCGCCAGCAGTGAGTCTATCTATCAGCCCCAGCATTTT. Protein product: CASSESIYQPQHF.